This T cell receptor (beta chain) was obtained from a study of T cells in localized non-small cell lung cancer. Study-wide findings and caveats: Uninvolved adjacent lung had the highest recorded T cell clonality, with tumor below it.

The CDR3 runs to 15 residues. A note on this clone: As yet, its antigen is unknown.

Libraries were prepared by immunoSEQ multiplex PCR; TCRdb keeps only in-frame clonotypes and omits some of them. This sample yields 4,500 or so clones, of which about 38% are seen a single time; around 6.1% belongs to the top ten. V gene TRBV7-5 combines with J gene TRBJ1-2. TRBV7-5 is a recognized pseudogene. The sample was lung tumor tissue, taken before any cancer treatment. This sequence was found in a woman between 35 and 70 years old with stage I lung adenocarcinoma. The CDR3, as DNA: TGTGCCAGCAGCTCCTTGGGGGAAGAAGGCTATGGCTACACCTTC. Encoded protein: CASSSLGEEGYGYTF.